This TCR beta chain was retrieved from a study of blood T cells in healthy people across ages. Concerning this clonotype itself: Antigen specificity is unknown.

A second PCR, run for roughly 7 to 12 cycles, used a sample-barcoded 5' primer plus a J-beta primer mix. One entry per CDR3 protein, called by TCRdb with MiXCR from the 5' RACE reads. The table includes about 830,000 distinct CDR3 sequences, less than 80% detected once. General observations from the study: For the donors, CMV status was unknown and possibly confounded expanded clonotype changes.

There are 16 residues in the CDR3. V was pared by 7 bases and J by 1 base, with 17 bases between. Germline CDR1 and CDR2: MNHEY and SVGEGT. Input material: blood. The genes are TRBV6-2 or TRBV6-3 and TRBJ1-5; D is uncertain. The sequence came from a man aged 25 to 40 in good health. The DNA of the CDR3 is TGTGCCAGCAAAGAACCGGGTTACGGGAGCAATCAGCCCCAGCATTTT. It encodes CASKEPGYGSNQPQHF.